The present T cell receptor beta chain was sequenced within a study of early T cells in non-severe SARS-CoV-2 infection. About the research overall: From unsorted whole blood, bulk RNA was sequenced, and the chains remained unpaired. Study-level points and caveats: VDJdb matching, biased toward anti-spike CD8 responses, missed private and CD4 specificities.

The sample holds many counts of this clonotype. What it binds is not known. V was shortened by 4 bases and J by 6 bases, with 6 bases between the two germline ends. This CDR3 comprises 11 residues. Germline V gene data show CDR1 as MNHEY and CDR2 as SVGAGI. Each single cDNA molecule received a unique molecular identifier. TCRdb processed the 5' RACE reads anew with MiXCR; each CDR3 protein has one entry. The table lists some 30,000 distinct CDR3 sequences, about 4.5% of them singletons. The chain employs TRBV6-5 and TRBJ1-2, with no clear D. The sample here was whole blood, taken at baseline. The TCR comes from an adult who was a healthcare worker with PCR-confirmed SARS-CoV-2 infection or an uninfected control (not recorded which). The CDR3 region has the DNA TGTGCCAGCAGTTCATTTGATGGCTACACCTTC. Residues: CASSSFDGYTF.